The 5 T cell receptor beta chains below were found in one sample sequenced in a study of blood T cell repertoires in COVID-19. The repertoire was sequenced with immunoSEQ multiplex PCR; TCRdb's copy has only in-frame clones and lacks some. The table includes around 360,000 clones, about 87% detected once. Source material: peripheral blood. The receptor set was obtained from a woman in her 30s with COVID-19, enrolled during active disease.

This clone was seen once. V is TRBV27 and J is TRBJ2-3; perhaps TRBD2 as D (6 bases). Germline V lookup: CDR1 MNHEY, CDR2 SMNVEV (reference sequence). V shed 5 bases and J shed 2 bases, with 11 bases lying between them. CDR3 length: 14 residues. CDR3: CASSRLDSTDTQYF. In nucleotides, the CDR3 is TGTGCCAGCAGTAGACTAGATTCCACAGATACGCAGTATTTT.

The chain joins TRBV2 to TRBJ2-7; 8 nucleotides agree with TRBD2. The germline gives CDR1 SNHLY, CDR2 FYNNEI. This CDR3 is built from 15 residues. The trim removed 3 bases at V and 3 bases at J, leaving 7 bases unmatched. The CDR3 sequence: CASSDWTSTDYEQYF. The CDR3 DNA reads as TGTGCCAGCAGTGATTGGACTAGCACCGACTACGAGCAGTACTTC.

The chain links TRBV27 to TRBJ2-3; D is possibly TRBD2 (6 bases). CDR3 length: 15 residues. CDR1 and CDR2 (germline): MNHEY, SMNVEV (reference sequence). Trimming left V 6 bases short and J 1 base short, with 14 bases between. CDR3 sequence (DNA): TGTGCCAGCAGACGAGGAGGGCTCGGCACAGATACGCAGTATTTT. This sequence encodes CASRRGGLGTDTQYF.

This rearrangement joins TRBV3-1 (or the pseudogene TRBV3-2) to TRBJ2-3; no firm D call. Germline V gene lookup returns CDR1 LGHDT and CDR2 YNNKEL (reference sequence). V dropped 3 bases and J dropped 5 bases, with 9 bases sitting between them. This CDR3 region has 13 residues. CDR3 sequence reads: CASSQVGGDTQYF. DNA for the CDR3: TGTGCCAGCAGCCAGGTAGGCGGAGATACGCAGTATTTT.

The chain combines TRBV9 with TRBJ2-5; 11 positions match TRBD1. CDR1 SGDLS and CDR2 YYNGEE come from the germline V gene. The CDR3 has 16 residues. J lost 1 base, V lost 4 bases, and 6 bases had no gene match. The CDR3 coding sequence is TGTGCCAGCAGCCCCGGACAGGGGGCCCTCCAAGAGACCCAGTACTTC. This sequence encodes CASSPGQGALQETQYF.